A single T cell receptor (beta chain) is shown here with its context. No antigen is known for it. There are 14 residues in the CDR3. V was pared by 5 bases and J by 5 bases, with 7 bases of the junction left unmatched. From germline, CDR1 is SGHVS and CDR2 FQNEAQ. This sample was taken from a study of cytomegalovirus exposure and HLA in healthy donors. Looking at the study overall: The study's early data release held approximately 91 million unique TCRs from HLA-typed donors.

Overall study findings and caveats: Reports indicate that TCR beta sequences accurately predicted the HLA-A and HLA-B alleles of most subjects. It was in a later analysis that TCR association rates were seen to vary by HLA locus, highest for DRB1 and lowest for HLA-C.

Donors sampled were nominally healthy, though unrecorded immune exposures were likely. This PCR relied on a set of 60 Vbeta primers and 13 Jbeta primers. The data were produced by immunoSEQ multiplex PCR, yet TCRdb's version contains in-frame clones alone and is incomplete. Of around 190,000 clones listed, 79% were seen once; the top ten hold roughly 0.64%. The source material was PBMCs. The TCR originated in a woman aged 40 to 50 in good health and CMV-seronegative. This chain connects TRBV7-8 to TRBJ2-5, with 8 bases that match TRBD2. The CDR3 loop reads CASSPTPSGETQYF. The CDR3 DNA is TGTGCCAGCAGCCCAACCCCTAGCGGGGAGACCCAGTACTTC.